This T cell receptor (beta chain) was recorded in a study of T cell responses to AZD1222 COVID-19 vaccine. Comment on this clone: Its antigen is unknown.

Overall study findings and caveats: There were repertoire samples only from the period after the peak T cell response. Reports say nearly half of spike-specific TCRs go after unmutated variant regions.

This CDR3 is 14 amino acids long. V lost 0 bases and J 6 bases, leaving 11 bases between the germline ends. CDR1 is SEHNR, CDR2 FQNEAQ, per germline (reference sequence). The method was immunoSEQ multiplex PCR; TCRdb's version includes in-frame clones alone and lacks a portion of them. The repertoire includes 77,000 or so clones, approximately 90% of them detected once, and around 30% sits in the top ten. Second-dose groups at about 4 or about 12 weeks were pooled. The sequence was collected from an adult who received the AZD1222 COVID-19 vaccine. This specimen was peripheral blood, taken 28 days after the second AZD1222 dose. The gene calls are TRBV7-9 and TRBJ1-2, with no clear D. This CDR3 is CASSLAGKMDGYTF. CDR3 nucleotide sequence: TGTGCCAGCAGCTTAGCAGGGAAGATGGATGGCTACACCTTC.